This T cell receptor beta chain was obtained from a study of T cell repertoires in cytomegalovirus infection. Study details: Newly reported HLA-C-restricted and thoroughly characterized HLA-B-restricted CMV epitopes were employed. Based on public TCR beta signatures, there were indications of CMV infection and of a matching HLA type.

To note about this clonotype: The antigen is unknown.

Germline loops: CDR1 SGHVS, CDR2 FNYEAQ. V shed 5 bases and J shed 5 bases, with 21 bases lying between them. The CDR3 is 16 residues long. TCRdb independently ran MiXCR on the reads; one entry per CDR3 protein. The table shows around 710,000 distinct CDR3 sequences, with about 28% occurring only once. V usage is TRBV7-6 and J usage is TRBJ1-1, with a possible D match to TRBD1 (5 bases). The sample consisted of cultured CD8+ T cells from PBMCs, taken from culture after CMV antigen stimulation. This TCR was recovered from a human donor in good health (CMV status not recorded). Some clones in this sample may be carry-over from other donors' samples. The CDR3 DNA reads TGTGCCAGCAGCGGGGGGAGGCAAGGGGTGGGAACTGAAGCTTTCTTT. Translated: CASSGGRQGVGTEAFF. The whole variable domain, remainder taken from reference TRBV7-6 and TRBJ1-1, is GAGVSQSPRYKVTKRGQDVALRCDPISGHVSLYWYRQALGQGPEFLTYFNYEAQQDKSGLPNDRFSAERPEGSISTLTIQRTEQRDSAMYRCASSGGRQGVGTEAFFGQGTRLTVV.